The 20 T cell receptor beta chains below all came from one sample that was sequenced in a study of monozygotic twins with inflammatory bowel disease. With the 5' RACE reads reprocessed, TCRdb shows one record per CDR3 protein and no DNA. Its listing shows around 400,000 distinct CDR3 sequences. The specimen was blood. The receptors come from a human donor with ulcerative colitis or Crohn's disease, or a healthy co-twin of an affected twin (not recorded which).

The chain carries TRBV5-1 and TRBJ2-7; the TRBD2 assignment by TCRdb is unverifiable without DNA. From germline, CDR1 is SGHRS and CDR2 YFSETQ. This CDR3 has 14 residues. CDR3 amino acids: CASSHASGTYEQYF.

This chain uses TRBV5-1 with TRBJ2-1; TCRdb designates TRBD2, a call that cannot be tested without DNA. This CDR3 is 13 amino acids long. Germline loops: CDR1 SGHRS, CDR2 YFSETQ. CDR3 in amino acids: CASSPGLPSEQFF.

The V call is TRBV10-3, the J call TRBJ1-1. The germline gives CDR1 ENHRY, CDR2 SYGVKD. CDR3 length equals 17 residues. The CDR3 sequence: CATLPRAGLSGNTEAFF.

The CDR3 here is CASSHRTLRKGASDTQYF. This sequence joins TRBV14 and TRBJ2-3; TCRdb's D call of TRBD1 is untestable without DNA. Per germline, CDR1 SGHDN and CDR2 FVKESK. The CDR3 consists of 18 residues.

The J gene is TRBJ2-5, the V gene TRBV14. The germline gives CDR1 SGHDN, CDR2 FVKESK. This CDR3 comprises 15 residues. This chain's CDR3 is CASSQDLDRWETQYF.

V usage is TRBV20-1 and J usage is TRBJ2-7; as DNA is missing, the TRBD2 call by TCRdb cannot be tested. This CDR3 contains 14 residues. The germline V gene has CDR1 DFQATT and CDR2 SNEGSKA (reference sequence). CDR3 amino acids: CSARSTGGAYEQYF.

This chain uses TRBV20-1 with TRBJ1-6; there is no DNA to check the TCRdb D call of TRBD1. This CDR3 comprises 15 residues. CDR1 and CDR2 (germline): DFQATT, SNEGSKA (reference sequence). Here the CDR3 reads CSATYRTGFNSPLHF.

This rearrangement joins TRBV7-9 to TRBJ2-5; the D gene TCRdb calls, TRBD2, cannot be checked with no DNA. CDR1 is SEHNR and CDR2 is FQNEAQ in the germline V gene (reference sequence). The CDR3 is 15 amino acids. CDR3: CASSVLAGEQETQYF.

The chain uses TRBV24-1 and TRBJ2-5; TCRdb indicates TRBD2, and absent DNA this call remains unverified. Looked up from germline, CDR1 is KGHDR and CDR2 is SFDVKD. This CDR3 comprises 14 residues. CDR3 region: CATSAGGRTETQYF.

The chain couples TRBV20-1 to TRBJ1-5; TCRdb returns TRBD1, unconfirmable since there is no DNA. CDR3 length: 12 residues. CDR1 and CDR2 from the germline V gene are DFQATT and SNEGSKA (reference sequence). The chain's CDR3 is CSAGQLNQPQHF.

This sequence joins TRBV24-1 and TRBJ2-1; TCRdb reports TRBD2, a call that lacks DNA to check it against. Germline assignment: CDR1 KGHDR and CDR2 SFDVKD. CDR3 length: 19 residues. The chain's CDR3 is CATSDHGTSGGAAYNEQFF.

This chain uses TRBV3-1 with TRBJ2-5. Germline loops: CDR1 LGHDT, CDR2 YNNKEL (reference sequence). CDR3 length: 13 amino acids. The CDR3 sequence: CASSPVVGETQYF.

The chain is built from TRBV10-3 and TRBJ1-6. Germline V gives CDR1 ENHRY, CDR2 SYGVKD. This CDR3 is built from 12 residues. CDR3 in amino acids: CAISEVNSPLHF.

CDR3 protein: CASSNAGQPTNEKLFF. This chain connects TRBV27 to TRBJ1-4; TCRdb reports TRBD1, a call that lacks DNA to check it against. CDR3 size: 16 residues. The germline CDR1 and CDR2 sequences are MNHEY and SMNVEV (reference sequence).

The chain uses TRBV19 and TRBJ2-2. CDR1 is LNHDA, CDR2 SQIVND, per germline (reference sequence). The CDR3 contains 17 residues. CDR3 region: CASSIYGGNPNTGELFF.

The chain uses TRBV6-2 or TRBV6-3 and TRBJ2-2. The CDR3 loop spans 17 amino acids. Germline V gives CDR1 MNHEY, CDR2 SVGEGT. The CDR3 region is CASSYSPKKANTGELFF.

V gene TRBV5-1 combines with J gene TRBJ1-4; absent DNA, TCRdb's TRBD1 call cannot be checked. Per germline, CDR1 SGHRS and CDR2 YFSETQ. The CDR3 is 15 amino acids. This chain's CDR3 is CASSPAGTVNEKLFF.

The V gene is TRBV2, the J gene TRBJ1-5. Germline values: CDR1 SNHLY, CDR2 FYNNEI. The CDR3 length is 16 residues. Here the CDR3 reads CASMTGRRSTNQPQHF. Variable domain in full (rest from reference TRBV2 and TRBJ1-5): EPEVTQTPSHQVTQMGQEVILRCVPISNHLYFYWYRQILGQKVEFLVSFYNNEISEKSEIFDDQFSVERPDGSNFTLKIRSTKLEDSAMYFCASMTGRRSTNQPQHFGDGTRLSIL.

This CDR3 is CASSPSNRGGYGYTF. The chain is built from TRBV12-3 or TRBV12-4 and TRBJ1-2; lacking DNA, the TRBD1 call made by TCRdb goes unchecked. This CDR3 has 15 residues.

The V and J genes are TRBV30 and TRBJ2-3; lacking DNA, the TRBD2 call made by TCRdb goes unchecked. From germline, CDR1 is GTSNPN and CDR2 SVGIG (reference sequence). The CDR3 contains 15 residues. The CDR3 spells CAWSLLAGVTDTQYF.